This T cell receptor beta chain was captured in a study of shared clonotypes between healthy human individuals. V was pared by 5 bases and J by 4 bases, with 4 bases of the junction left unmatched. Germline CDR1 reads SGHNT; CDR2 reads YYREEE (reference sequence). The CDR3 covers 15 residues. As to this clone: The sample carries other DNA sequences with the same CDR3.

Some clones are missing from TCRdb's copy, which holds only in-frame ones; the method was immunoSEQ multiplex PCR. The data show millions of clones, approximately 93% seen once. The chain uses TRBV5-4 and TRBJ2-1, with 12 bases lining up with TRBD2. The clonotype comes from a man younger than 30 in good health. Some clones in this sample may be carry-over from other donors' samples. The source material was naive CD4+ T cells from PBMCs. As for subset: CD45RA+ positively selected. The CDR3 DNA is TGTGCCAGCAGTTTGACTAGCGGGAGTTACAATGAGCAGTTCTTC. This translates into CASSLTSGSYNEQFF.